The T cell receptor beta chain under discussion was sequenced for a study of low-dose radiotherapy and immunotherapy resistance in tumors (dated by TCRdb to the early 2020s). Notes on the research overall: Cohort 1 received 0.5 Gy per fraction every 2 weeks, with a prescribed total PTV dose of 6.5 Gy. For Cohort 2, the dose was 1 Gy per fraction given every two weeks, adding up to 13 Gy in total across 26 weeks. Nivolumab and ipilimumab were both given intravenously, with nivolumab at a 240 mg flat dose every two weeks and ipilimumab at 1 mg/kg every six weeks. Cyclophosphamide 200 mg/m2 was administered intravenously every two weeks, one day before each radiation and immunotherapy administration. Aspirin 300 mg was taken orally once daily by patients for four cycles, starting on cycle 1 day 1. Trial participants were not randomized into treatment groups. Eight patients were included in the translational analysis, namely three from the first dose cohort plus the first five from the second dose cohort.

The donors came from RACIN, which was a single-arm phase I dose-escalation trial that paired nivolumab and ipilimumab with aspirin, low-dose cyclophosphamide and low-dose radiotherapy. To be eligible, a patient needed to have an advanced solid tumor that was TIL-negative. For CDR1 and CDR2, the germline V gene (reference sequence) lists LNHNV and YYDKDF. Spanning cysteine to phenylalanine, the CDR3 consists of 18 amino acids. Only CDR3 DNA is held: 54 bases, read in frame from base 1. V loses 3 bases at its end and J loses 2 bases; junction bases beyond the gene matches: 6. First-strand cDNA was synthesized using Superscript III and a set of TRAV- and TRBV-specific primers, so that both TCRalpha and TCRbeta chains were covered. An approximately 18-cycle PCR with Phusion amplified the TCRs, pairing a constant-region primer with the adapter that was attached to the V primers. The MessageAmp II aRNA Amplification Kit was used to amplify the isolated mRNA, with in vitro transcription run for 16 hours at 37 degrees C. The Dynabeads mRNA DIRECT Purification Kit was used to isolate mRNA for TCR sequencing. Indexed Illumina adapters were added in a second Phusion PCR of around 25 cycles, after which AMPure XP beads were used to purify the products. As for how the authors treated the data: Custom Perl scripts pooled TCR sequences encoding the same protein, removed out-of-frame sequences and computed each clonotype's abundance. The analysis excluded TCR sequences that were supported by just one read. Among the metrics used to describe the repertoires were Shannon entropy, Gini index, clonality, richness, and the frequency of TCRs shared between repertoires. Starting from the raw public reads, TCRdb applied fastp trimming at Q25, assembled clones with MiXCR and retained in-frame beta chains. Rows with a matching CDR3 protein are joined into one entry that keeps the most common DNA and genes. These V and J calls derive from TCRdb rather than the authors' analysis. The sample table lists more than 9,500 distinct CDR3 sequences, 76% of them with a count of one. The top ten constitute around 3.6% of the sample.

Details on this clonotype: What this receptor recognizes is not known. No clone much larger than this one lies a single base away; base qualities are absent.

This sequence originates from a human donor with advanced metastatic prostate, ovarian, gallbladder or colorectal cancer (not recorded which). This table probably holds off-target reads from a library built for another chain. The chain links TRBV15 with TRBJ2-1, with 14 bases matching TRBD2. The CDR3 protein sequence reads: CATSRGLAGVRAYNEQFF. The nucleotide sequence reads as follows: TGTGCCACCAGCAGGGGACTAGCGGGAGTTCGGGCCTACAATGAGCAGTTCTTC.